This T cell receptor (beta chain) was sequenced for a study of T cells in narcolepsy. Study background: Patients with NT1 or NT2 and healthy control donors were enrolled.

General observations from the study: Autoreactive clonotypes reportedly recurred in blood of same and different patients, not controls. In some patient and control memory CD4+ samples, autoreactive clones were absent. Autoreactive HCRT-specific and TRIB2-specific clonotypes were marked in same-patient CSF-versus-blood CD4+ comparisons.

As to this clone: The antigen is not known.

Assay: immunoSEQ multiplex PCR; the TCRdb copy retains only in-frame clones and omits some. This sample has about 31,000 clones; over 75% occur once, and the top ten carry 1.2%. V was pared by 5 bases and J by 8 bases, with 26 bases between. The CDR3 runs to 17 residues. CDR1 is SGHVS, CDR2 FNYEAQ, per germline. Material for sequencing was CD45RA- memory CD4+ T cells from PBMCs. The chain uses TRBV7-6 and TRBJ2-3; D is undetermined. This sequence was found in a human donor with narcolepsy. CDR3 in DNA: TGTGCCAGCAGCCGTAGGGTTGCGGCAATTACCTTCGGTACGCAGTATTTT. It encodes CASSRRVAAITFGTQYF. The entire variable domain, with the rest obtained from reference TRBV7-6 and TRBJ2-3, is as follows: GAGVSQSPRYKVTKRGQDVALRCDPISGHVSLYWYRQALGQGPEFLTYFNYEAQQDKSGLPNDRFSAERPEGSISTLTIQRTEQRDSAMYRCASSRRVAAITFGTQYFGPGTRLTVL.